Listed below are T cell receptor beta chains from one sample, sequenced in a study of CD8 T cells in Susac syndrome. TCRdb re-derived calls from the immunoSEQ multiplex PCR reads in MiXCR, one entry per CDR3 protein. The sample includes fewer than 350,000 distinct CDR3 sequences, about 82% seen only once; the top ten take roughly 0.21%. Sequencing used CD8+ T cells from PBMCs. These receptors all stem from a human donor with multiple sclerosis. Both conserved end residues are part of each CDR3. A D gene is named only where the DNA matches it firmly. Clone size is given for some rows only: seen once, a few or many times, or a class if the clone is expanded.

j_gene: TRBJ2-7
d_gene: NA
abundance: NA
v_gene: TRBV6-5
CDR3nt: TGTGCCAGCAGTTACTCACGCGGGAACGAGCAGTACTTC
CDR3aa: CASSYSRGNEQYF

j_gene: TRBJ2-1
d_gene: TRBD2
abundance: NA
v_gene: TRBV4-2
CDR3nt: TGTGCCAGCAGCCAACCAGGACTAGCCGTCTTCGGAACCTACAATGAGCAGTTCTTC
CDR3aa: CASSQPGLAVFGTYNEQFF

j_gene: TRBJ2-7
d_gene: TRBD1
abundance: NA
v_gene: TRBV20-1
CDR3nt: TGCAGTGCTGGGACAGGGGACTACTACGAGCAGTACTTC
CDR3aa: CSAGTGDYYEQYF

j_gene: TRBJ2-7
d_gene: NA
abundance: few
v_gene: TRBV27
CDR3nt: TGTGCCAGCAGTGGGGGCCTCGAGCAGTACTTC
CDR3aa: CASSGGLEQYF

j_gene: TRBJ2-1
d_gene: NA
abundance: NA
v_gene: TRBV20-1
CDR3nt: TGCAGTGCTAGAGACACGGGTCCCCGGTCTCCTGAGCAGTTCTTC
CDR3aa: CSARDTGPRSPEQFF

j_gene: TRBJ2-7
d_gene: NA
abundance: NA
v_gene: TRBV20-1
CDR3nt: TGCAGTGCTACAGGGTTCTCCTACGAGCAGTACTTC
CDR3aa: CSATGFSYEQYF

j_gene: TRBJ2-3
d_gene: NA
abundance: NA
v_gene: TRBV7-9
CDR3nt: TGTGCCAGCAGCCAACCGCAGGGACCCGGAAAAGATACGCAGTATTTT
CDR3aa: CASSQPQGPGKDTQYF

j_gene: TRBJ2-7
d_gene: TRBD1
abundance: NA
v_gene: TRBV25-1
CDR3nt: TGTGCCAGCAGGGGGACAGGGCGGCCGGACGAGCAGTACTTC
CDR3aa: CASRGTGRPDEQYF

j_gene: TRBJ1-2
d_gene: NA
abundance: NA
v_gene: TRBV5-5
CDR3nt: TGTGCCAGCAAGAAGTGGGAGGAGGGTTTCAACTATGGCTACACCTTC
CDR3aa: CASKKWEEGFNYGYTF

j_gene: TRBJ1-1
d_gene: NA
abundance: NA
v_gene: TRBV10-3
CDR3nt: TGTGCCATCAGTGAGTCAGATAGGAACACTGAAGCTTTCTTT
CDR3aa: CAISESDRNTEAFF

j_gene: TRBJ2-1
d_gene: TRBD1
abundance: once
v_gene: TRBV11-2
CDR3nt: TGTGCCAGCAGCTTAGCGACAGGGGCAAGTGAGCAGTTCTTC
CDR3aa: CASSLATGASEQFF

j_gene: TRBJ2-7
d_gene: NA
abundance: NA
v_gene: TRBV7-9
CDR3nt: TGTGCCAGCACTGCTCTCTCGGACAGCTACGAGCAGTACTTC
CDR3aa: CASTALSDSYEQYF

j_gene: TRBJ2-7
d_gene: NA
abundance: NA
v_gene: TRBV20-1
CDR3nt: TGCAGTGCTAGAGATATGGATGGACCCTACGAGCAGTACTTC
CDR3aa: CSARDMDGPYEQYF

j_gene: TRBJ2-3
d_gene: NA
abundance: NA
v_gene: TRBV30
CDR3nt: TGTGCCTGGAGTCCTCTCGGGGTGGATAGCACAGATACGCAGTATTTT
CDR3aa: CAWSPLGVDSTDTQYF

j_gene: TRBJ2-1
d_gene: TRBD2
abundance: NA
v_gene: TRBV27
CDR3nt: TGTGCCAGCAGTTTTTTTGCTAGCGGGATTGGTGAGCAGTTCTTC
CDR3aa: CASSFFASGIGEQFF

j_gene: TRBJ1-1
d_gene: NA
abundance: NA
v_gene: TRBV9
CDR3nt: TGTGCCAGCAGCGTCCCAGGGGAGACTGAAGCTTTCTTT
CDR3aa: CASSVPGETEAFF

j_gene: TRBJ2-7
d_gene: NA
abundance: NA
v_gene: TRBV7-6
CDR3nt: TGTGCCAGCAGCTTTGCGGAATCCTACGAGCAGTACTTC
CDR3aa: CASSFAESYEQYF

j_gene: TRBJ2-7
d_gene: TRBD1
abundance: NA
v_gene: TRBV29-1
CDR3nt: TGCAGCGTTGTACAGGGGTCCTACGAGCAGTACTTC
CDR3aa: CSVVQGSYEQYF

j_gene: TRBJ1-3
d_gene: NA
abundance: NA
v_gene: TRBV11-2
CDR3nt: TGTGCCAGCAGCTTAGAAGCACAGGGATCTGGAAACACCATATATTTT
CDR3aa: CASSLEAQGSGNTIYF

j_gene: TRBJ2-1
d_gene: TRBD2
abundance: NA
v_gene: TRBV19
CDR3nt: TGTGCCAGTAGTATAGGTAGCGGGAGGGCGTCCTACAATGAGCAGTTCTTC
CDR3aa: CASSIGSGRASYNEQFF

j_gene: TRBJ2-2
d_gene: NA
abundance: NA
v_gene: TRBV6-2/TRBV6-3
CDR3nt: TGTGCCAGCAGTTACTCCCTAGCGAGGAACACCGGGGAGCTGTTTTTT
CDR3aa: CASSYSLARNTGELFF

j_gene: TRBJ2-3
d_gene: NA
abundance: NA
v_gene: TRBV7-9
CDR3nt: TGTGCCAGCAGCTTAGTTCCCAGAACTACAGATACGCAGTATTTT
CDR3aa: CASSLVPRTTDTQYF

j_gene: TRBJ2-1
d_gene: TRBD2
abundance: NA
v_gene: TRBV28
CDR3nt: TGTGCCAGCAGTTTATGGAAGGGGACTAGCGGACCCAATGAGCAGTTCTTC
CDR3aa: CASSLWKGTSGPNEQFF

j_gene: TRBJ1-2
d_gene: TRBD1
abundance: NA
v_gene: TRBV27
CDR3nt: TGTGCCAGCAGTTTCATACGACAGGGTTCCAACTATGGCTACACCTTC
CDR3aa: CASSFIRQGSNYGYTF